The TCR beta chain described here comes from a study of radiation and T cells in renal cell carcinoma. As regards this clone: The antigen is not known.

Study-wide points: Top tumor clonotypes rose in blood 2 weeks post-radiation, then contracted. Dominant CDR3 motifs occupied more repertoire in irradiated than control tumors. Compared with controls, irradiated tumors showed greater TCR clonality.

V dropped 3 bases and J dropped 4 bases, with 10 bases sitting between them. Germline V CDR1 and CDR2: SGDLS, YYNGEE. The CDR3 sequence is 13 residues long. Clones were read by immunoSEQ multiplex PCR, and TCRdb kept only the in-frame ones, dropping some. This repertoire shows 15,000 to 20,000 clones, around 50% found once; its top ten account for roughly 37%. Noted treatment: 15 Gy SBRT to primary tumor, nephrectomy 4 weeks later. Nephrectomy followed 15 Gy stereotactic body radiation by 4 weeks. This sample comprised tumor tissue, obtained from a patient whose treatment included radiotherapy and nephrectomy. The sequence was obtained from a woman aged 55-70 years with renal cell carcinoma. This chain links TRBV9 with TRBJ1-2, with D uncertain. CDR3 DNA: TGTGCCAGCAGCGAAGACGCAACCTATGGCTACACCTTC. Its translation: CASSEDATYGYTF.